This entry lists 20 T cell receptor beta chains sequenced from one sample in a study of T cells in Graves' hyperthyroidism and ophthalmopathy. The source material, RNA transcripts, was used to amplify TCR beta CDR3 regions. Researchers ran a first-round RT-PCR on the TCR CDR3 using the HTBI primer set. Via MiXCR, TCRdb re-called the multiplex PCR reads, giving one row per CDR3 protein. This table has 360,000 or so distinct CDR3 sequences, about 19% appearing once. The sample was blood. These receptors came from a woman aged 18-29 years with Graves' hyperthyroidism.

This clonotype was picked up many times. The chain links TRBV20-1 to TRBJ2-7; TRBD2 might be the D (5 bases). Deletions cut 6 bases from V and 5 bases from J, with 14 bases between. This CDR3 contains 12 residues. CDR1 is DFQATT and CDR2 is SNEGSKA in the germline V gene (reference sequence). CDR3 DNA: TGCAGTGCCGGCCTGGAACTAGACGAGCAGTACTTC. Translated, it gives CSAGLELDEQYF.

This clonotype was seen at least ten times. The rearrangement links TRBV5-1 to TRBJ2-5, with D hard to call. The CDR3 consists of 12 residues. Deletions cut 4 bases from V and 5 bases from J, with 9 bases between. CDR1 is SGHRS, CDR2 YFSETQ, per germline. The chain's CDR3 is CASSSIRETQYF. Written as DNA, the CDR3 is TGCGCCAGCAGCAGCATTCGGGAGACCCAGTACTTC.

This clonotype came up many times. This rearrangement joins TRBV18 to TRBJ2-5; 12 bases map to TRBD2. There are 14 residues in the CDR3. Germline V gives CDR1 KGHSH, CDR2 LQKENI. After removal of 3 bases from V and 5 bases from J, the junction contained 1 base not matched to a gene. CDR3 sequence (DNA): TGTGCCAGCTCACCTGGGACTAGCGGGGAGACCCAGTACTTC. Amino acids: CASSPGTSGETQYF.

This clonotype was seen repeatedly, ten times or more. This chain joins TRBV4-1 and TRBJ1-5; D might be TRBD1 (5 bases). Looked up from germline, CDR1 is MGHRA and CDR2 is YSYEKL. Trimming left V 2 bases short and J 0 bases short, with 5 bases between. The CDR3 covers 14 residues. The CDR3 DNA sequence: TGCGCCAGCAGCCAACAGGGTAGCAATCAGCCCCAGCATTTT. This encodes CASSQQGSNQPQHF.

This clonotype appeared many times. The chain employs TRBV6-5 and TRBJ1-5; 7 nucleotides match TRBD1. This CDR3 region has 16 residues. Losses at the gene ends were 6 bases for V and 3 bases for J; bases not matched to a gene: 11. Germline V lookup: CDR1 MNHEY, CDR2 SVGAGI. CDR3 sequence: CASRRGRGSNNQPQHF. For the CDR3, the DNA is TGTGCCAGCAGGAGGGGGCGGGGGTCGAACAATCAGCCCCAGCATTTT.

This clonotype was counted at least ten times. The rearrangement joins TRBV11-3 to TRBJ2-2, with a tentative D call TRBD1 (6 bases). The CDR3 runs to 13 residues. Trimming took 5 bases from V and 7 from J, leaving 11 bases between them. The germline V gene has CDR1 SGHNT and CDR2 YENEEA. DNA for the CDR3: TGTGCCAGCAGCCACAGGGAAATCGGGGAGCTGTTTTTT. It codes for CASSHREIGELFF.

This clonotype showed up just a few times. With a far larger clone one base away, a read error is the likely cause. The CDR3 loop is CASCPTGGNQPQHF. The CDR3 DNA reads TGTGCCAGCTGCCCCACAGGGGGGAATCAGCCCCAGCATTTT. The chain combines TRBV12-3 or TRBV12-4 with TRBJ1-5; 8 bases are a match to TRBD1. V lost 8 bases, J lost 4 bases, and 7 bases stayed unmatched. The CDR3 length is 14 residues.

Many counts were recorded for this clonotype. This sequence joins TRBV6-5 and TRBJ2-5, with a possible D match to TRBD2 (6 bases). The germline V gene encodes CDR1 MNHEY and CDR2 SVGAGI. Trimming cost V 6 bases and J 5 bases, with 10 bases left between them. The CDR3 is 12 residues long. CDR3 residues: CASSYSGETQYF. CDR3 in DNA: TGTGCCAGCAGCTATAGCGGCGAGACCCAGTACTTC.

The chain joins TRBV2 to TRBJ2-7, with D perhaps matching TRBD2 (5 bases). The CDR3 spans 15 residues. Per germline, CDR1 SNHLY and CDR2 FYNNEI. Trimming took off 3 bases at V and 4 bases at J, with 16 bases between the two ends. CDR3: CASSDTRLPVYEQYF. The CDR3 DNA follows: TGTGCCAGCAGTGACACGAGACTACCCGTTTACGAGCAGTACTTC.

This clonotype was counted ten times or more. The CDR3 region is CASTKDTPNTEAFF. In DNA form, the CDR3 reads TGTGCCAGCACCAAAGACACCCCGAACACTGAAGCTTTCTTT. The V and J genes are TRBV6-1 and TRBJ1-1; D call uncertain. The V gene lost 7 bases and the J gene lost 1 base, with 13 bases spanning the gap. CDR1 is MNHNS, CDR2 SASEGT, per germline. The CDR3 runs 14 residues.

This clonotype was seen many times. This sequence joins TRBV12-3 or TRBV12-4 and TRBJ2-7; a weak D match, TRBD2 (7 bases). V was shortened by 8 bases and J by 6 bases, with 14 bases between the two germline ends. The CDR3 consists of 12 residues. The chain's CDR3 is CASRRGAGEQYF. For the CDR3, the DNA is TGTGCCAGCCGCCGGGGGGCGGGCGAGCAGTACTTC.

This clonotype was recorded at least ten times. The rearrangement joins TRBV20-1 to TRBJ1-2; D is unclear. Germline-derived CDR1 and CDR2 are DFQATT and SNEGSKA (reference sequence). V was shortened by 6 bases and J by 5 bases, with 16 bases between the two germline ends. The CDR3 loop spans 13 amino acids. CDR3 region: CSALHIGYYGYTF. Here the CDR3 DNA reads TGCAGTGCGTTGCACATCGGTTATTATGGCTACACCTTC.

This clonotype was seen many times. The genes are TRBV7-9 and TRBJ1-1; D unclear. Germline V gives CDR1 SEHNR, CDR2 FQNEAQ (reference sequence). CDR3 length equals 15 residues. Trimming shortened V by 5 bases and J by 3 bases, and 16 bases separated the two germline ends. The CDR3 region is CASSPPLTPDTEAFF. CDR3 DNA: TGTGCCAGCAGCCCACCGCTGACACCGGACACTGAAGCTTTCTTT. The full variable domain, completed using reference TRBV7-9 and TRBJ1-1, is DTGVSQNPRHKITKRGQNVTFRCDPISEHNRLYWYRQTLGQGPEFLTYFQNEAQLEKSRLLSDRFSAERPKGSFSTLEIQRTEQGDSAMYLCASSPPLTPDTEAFFGQGTRLTVV.

This clonotype was recorded many times. The chain employs TRBV27 and TRBJ2-7; 7 nucleotides align to TRBD1. The V gene end was trimmed by 6 bases and the J gene end by 3 bases; junction bases not matched to a gene: 8. The germline V gene has CDR1 MNHEY and CDR2 SMNVEV (reference sequence). The CDR3 contains 14 residues. The CDR3 loop reads CASSKVDRVYEQYF. CDR3 nucleotides: TGTGCCAGCAGCAAAGTCGACAGGGTCTACGAGCAGTACTTC.

This clonotype showed up many times. This chain links TRBV7-8 with TRBJ2-7; D ambiguous. The CDR3 consists of 12 residues. V was shortened by 5 bases and J by 6 bases, with 11 bases between the two germline ends. CDR1 is SGHVS, CDR2 FQNEAQ, per germline. CDR3 nucleotides: TGTGCCAGCAGCAGGCAGGTTGGCGAGCAGTACTTC. It codes for CASSRQVGEQYF.

This clonotype was observed at least ten times. This chain links TRBV20-1 with TRBJ2-7; a weak D match, TRBD1 (6 bases). CDR3 size: 14 residues. Trimming stripped 7 bases from V and 6 bases from J, with 22 bases between. Germline V lookup: CDR1 DFQATT, CDR2 SNEGSKA (reference sequence). The CDR3 nucleotides read TGCAGTGTCGACCTCCTCGACAGGCCTCGCGAGCAGTACTTC. This gives the protein CSVDLLDRPREQYF.

This clonotype appeared a few times. The chain combines TRBV27 with TRBJ1-3; 7 nucleotides agree with TRBD1. Germline V gives CDR1 MNHEY, CDR2 SMNVEV (reference sequence). V lost 4 bases and J lost 8; bases outside the gene matches: 8. This CDR3 region has 14 residues. CDR3 DNA sequence: TGTGCCAGCAGTTCCCGGACAGGCGCCGACACCATATATTTT. Its translation: CASSSRTGADTIYF.

The chain has TRBV5-1 and TRBJ2-1, with 7 bases that match TRBD1. The J segment lost 0 bases and the V segment lost 5 bases, leaving 11 bases of the junction unmatched. Looked up from germline, CDR1 is SGHRS and CDR2 is YFSETQ. There are 17 residues in the CDR3. CDR3 DNA: TGCGCCAGCAGACCCCAGGGGGTCATTCTCTCCTACAATGAGCAGTTCTTC. Translation gives CASRPQGVILSYNEQFF.

V and J are TRBV4-1 and TRBJ1-5, with TRBD1 matching 7 bases. The CDR3 runs 14 residues. Germline loops: CDR1 MGHRA, CDR2 YSYEKL. V was clipped by 9 bases and J by 3 bases; unmatched bases: 8. CDR3 bases: TGCGCCAGGTGGGAGACAGGGTACAATCAGCCCCAGCATTTT. Protein sequence: CARWETGYNQPQHF.

This clonotype was observed many times. The chain is built from TRBV12-3 or TRBV12-4 and TRBJ1-6; tentatively, D is TRBD1 (6 bases). CDR3 size: 11 residues. The V and J ends lost 6 bases and 14 bases respectively, with 11 bases between them. CDR3: CASSPGQTLHF. Written as DNA, the CDR3 is TGTGCCAGCAGCCCTGGACAGACCCTCCACTTT.